The 26 T cell receptor beta chains below all came from one sample that was sequenced in a study of CD8+CD57+ T cells in acquired aplastic anemia. TCR beta VDJ combinations and CDR3 sequences were profiled from genomic DNA. MiXCR was run by TCRdb on the reads, yielding one entry per CDR3 protein. Among some 170,000 distinct CDR3 sequences listed, 55% to 65% were seen once. Patients chosen for sequencing had CD8+CD57+ cells that had expanded, as shown by flow cytometry. Sequences were obtained from sorted CD4+, CD8+, or CD8+CD57+ T cells (not recorded which) from PBMCs. The receptors were sampled from a human donor with aplastic anemia.

The chain uses TRBV7-2 and TRBJ1-2; no firm D call. The CDR3 has 15 amino acids. CDR1 and CDR2 (germline): SGHTA, FQGNSA. V was pared by 0 bases and J by 2 bases, with 10 bases between. The CDR3 DNA reads TGTGCCAGCAGCTTAGCTCCGGGTGTGAACTATGGCTACACCTTC. The encoded protein is CASSLAPGVNYGYTF.

CDR3 sequence reads: CASSQYQSRANVLTF. Written as DNA, the CDR3 is TGTGCCAGCAGCCAATACCAATCCCGGGCCAACGTCCTGACTTTC. The chain combines TRBV2 with TRBJ2-6; no firm D call. Trimming took 6 bases from V and 5 from J, leaving 14 bases between them. Germline V CDR1 and CDR2: SNHLY, FYNNEI. The CDR3 runs to 15 residues.

This sequence joins TRBV19 and TRBJ2-6; no reliable D call. There are 17 residues in the CDR3. V was shortened by 5 bases and J by 0 bases, with 14 bases between the two germline ends. Looked up from germline, CDR1 is LNHDA and CDR2 is SQIVND (reference sequence). The CDR3 region is CASSLAGVLSGANVLTF. The CDR3 DNA reads TGTGCCAGTAGTCTCGCCGGTGTACTCTCTGGGGCCAACGTCCTGACTTTC. Using reference TRBV19 and TRBJ2-6 for the parts outside the CDR3, the full variable domain is DGGITQSPKYLFRKEGQNVTLSCEQNLNHDAMYWYRQDPGQGLRLIYYSQIVNDFQKGDIAEGYSVSREKKESFPLTVTSAQKNPTAFYLCASSLAGVLSGANVLTFGAGSRLTVL.

This clonotype was counted many times. This chain connects TRBV2 to TRBJ2-4; D remains unclear. CDR3 length equals 13 residues. Per germline, CDR1 SNHLY and CDR2 FYNNEI. Trimming stripped 4 bases from V and 8 bases from J, with 12 bases between. The DNA of the CDR3 is TGTGCCAGCAGTGCCCGGGCTAGAGACATTCAGTACTTC. This sequence encodes CASSARARDIQYF.

The CDR3 region has the DNA TGCAGTGCGAGACAGGCCACAACCTACGAGCAGTACTTC. It yields the protein CSARQATTYEQYF. The chain uses TRBV20-1 and TRBJ2-7; D is perhaps TRBD1 (6 bases). CDR3 length: 13 residues. Germline CDR1 and CDR2: DFQATT and SNEGSKA (reference sequence). V lost 6 bases to trimming and J lost 2 bases, with 14 bases between them.

In DNA, the CDR3 is TGTGCCATCAGTGAGCTGGGACAGGAGTTCGCTGAAGCTTTCTTT. Translated, it gives CAISELGQEFAEAFF. The rearrangement links TRBV10-3 to TRBJ1-1, with 8 nucleotides matching TRBD1. CDR1 ENHRY and CDR2 SYGVKD come from the germline V gene. With 2 bases clipped from V and 6 bases from J, the junction kept 8 bases outside the gene matches. This CDR3 contains 15 residues.

CDR3 nucleotides: TGTGCCACATCTACAGGACAGGGGGCGGGCACAGATACGCAGTATTTT. Its protein product is CATSTGQGAGTDTQYF. V usage is TRBV24-1 and J usage is TRBJ2-3, with TRBD1 matching over 11 bases. There are 16 residues in the CDR3. Germline assignment: CDR1 KGHDR and CDR2 SFDVKD. V lost 10 bases, J lost 1 base, and 9 bases stayed unmatched.

This clonotype was counted a few times. V and J are TRBV19 and TRBJ2-1, with 9 bases lining up with TRBD2. CDR1 is LNHDA and CDR2 is SQIVND in the germline V gene (reference sequence). V lost 4 bases and J lost 2; bases outside the gene matches: 6. This CDR3 spans 16 amino acids. The chain's CDR3 is CASSRTGGGAYNEQFF. CDR3 nucleotides: TGTGCCAGTAGTAGGACCGGCGGGGGGGCCTACAATGAGCAGTTCTTC.

This clonotype was seen more than once but under ten times. The chain uses TRBV10-2 and TRBJ2-5; 9 bases agree with TRBD2. The J segment lost 5 bases and the V segment lost 2 bases, leaving 6 bases of the junction unmatched. Germline-derived CDR1 and CDR2 are WSHSY and SAAADI. CDR3 length equals 15 residues. This CDR3 reads CASSERAGGQETQYF. CDR3 bases: TGCGCCAGCAGTGAGCGAGCGGGGGGTCAGGAGACCCAGTACTTC.

The sample holds one count of this clonotype. The rearrangement joins TRBV7-3 to TRBJ1-5, with D perhaps TRBD1 (6 bases). V lost 2 bases and J 7 bases, leaving 15 bases between the germline ends. CDR1 is SGHTA and CDR2 is FQGTGA in the germline V gene. The CDR3 runs 15 residues. CDR3 DNA: TGTGCCAGCAGCTTACTGGGCAGGGGAGAGCAGCCCCAGCATTTT. Translation: CASSLLGRGEQPQHF. The entire variable domain, with the rest obtained from reference TRBV7-3 and TRBJ1-5, is as follows: GAGVSQTPSNKVTEKGKYVELRCDPISGHTALYWYRQSLGQGPEFLIYFQGTGAADDSGLPNDRFFAVRPEGSVSTLKIQRTERGDSAVYLCASSLLGRGEQPQHFGDGTRLSIL.

The rearrangement links TRBV20-1 to TRBJ2-1; 12 nucleotides match TRBD2. CDR3 length: 15 residues. J gave up 6 bases and V 2 bases, and 5 bases lay outside the gene matches. Per germline, CDR1 DFQATT and CDR2 SNEGSKA (reference sequence). This CDR3 is CSARMGLAGLNEQFF. CDR3 DNA: TGCAGTGCTAGAATGGGACTAGCGGGTCTCAATGAGCAGTTCTTC.

The sample holds a few counts of this clonotype. The genes are TRBV7-3 and TRBJ2-1; TRBD2 aligns across 7 bases. In germline, CDR1 is SGHTA, CDR2 FQGTGA. The ends lost 2 bases at V and 7 bases at J; junction bases unmatched: 2. The CDR3 has 13 amino acids. CDR3 DNA sequence: TGTGCCAGCAGCTTAGGACTAGGTAATGAGCAGTTCTTC. Amino acid sequence: CASSLGLGNEQFF.

This clonotype was seen once. This rearrangement joins TRBV6-6 to TRBJ2-5, with D hard to call. Germline V gene sequence: CDR1 MNHNY, CDR2 SVGAGI (reference sequence). The ends were cut back, 2 bases at V and 5 bases at J, with 9 bases in the middle. This CDR3 is 13 amino acids long. For the CDR3, the DNA is TGTGCCAGCAGTTACGCGGAGAAGGAGACCCAGTACTTC. Protein sequence: CASSYAEKETQYF.

The rearrangement uses TRBV7-2 and TRBJ1-1; D not resolved. Germline V gene lookup returns CDR1 SGHTA and CDR2 FQGNSA. This CDR3 contains 12 residues. V gave up 1 base and J gave up 9 bases, with 9 bases separating them. The CDR3 protein is CASSLERAKAFF. Here the CDR3 DNA reads TGTGCCAGCAGCTTAGAAAGGGCCAAAGCTTTCTTT.

As regards this clonotype: A junction boundary mismatches the germline segment, possibly from a read error. The chain employs TRBV20-1 and TRBJ1-1, with 9 positions matching TRBD1. The CDR3 is 14 amino acids. Germline V gene sequence: CDR1 DFQATT, CDR2 SNEGSKA (reference sequence). CDR3 residues: CSAWIQGASTGAFF. CDR3 DNA: TGCAGTGCTTGGATACAGGGGGCGAGTACTGGAGCTTTCTTT.

V gene TRBV20-1 combines with J gene TRBJ1-1; D is uncertain. From germline, CDR1 is DFQATT and CDR2 SNEGSKA (reference sequence). This CDR3 is 16 amino acids long. Trimming removed 5 bases from V and 6 bases from J, with 25 bases in between. Written as DNA, the CDR3 is TGCAGTGCTGCCCTAGGACTGACCGGGGATTTGGCTGAAGCTTTCTTT. Protein: CSAALGLTGDLAEAFF.

This chain connects TRBV2 to TRBJ2-7, with a tentative D call TRBD1 (6 bases). This CDR3 spans 14 amino acids. V dropped 3 bases and J dropped 0 bases, with 9 bases sitting between them. The germline V gene encodes CDR1 SNHLY and CDR2 FYNNEI. CDR3 loop: CASSEQGSSYEQYF. The CDR3 DNA is TGTGCCAGCAGTGAGCAGGGGAGCTCCTACGAGCAGTACTTC.

This clonotype was seen at least ten times. This CDR3 reads CASSLATGVGEKLFF. In DNA form, the CDR3 reads TGTGCCAGCAGCTTAGCCACGGGGGTGGGCGAAAAACTGTTTTTT. The gene calls are TRBV7-6 and TRBJ1-4; the D gene is possibly TRBD1 (5 bases). This CDR3 spans 15 amino acids. Per germline, CDR1 SGHVS and CDR2 FNYEAQ. Trimming removed 0 bases at V and 8 bases at J, with 13 bases between.

The chain combines TRBV2 with TRBJ1-1; a weak D match, TRBD1 (6 bases). Germline V gives CDR1 SNHLY, CDR2 FYNNEI. The V end was cut by 11 bases, the J end by 7 bases, with 23 bases between. The CDR3 contains 14 residues. In nucleotides, the CDR3 is TGTGCCCAACCCGGGGCAGGGGAGCTTGGTGAAGCTTTCTTT. Amino acid sequence: CAQPGAGELGEAFF.

The chain recombines TRBV9 with TRBJ1-1; tentatively, D is TRBD1 (5 bases). The germline CDR1 and CDR2 sequences are SGDLS and YYNGEE. Trimming removed 0 bases from V and 11 bases from J, with 14 bases in between. The CDR3 sequence is 13 residues long. In DNA, the CDR3 is TGTGCCAGCAGCGTAGCTCTACCTGAGGGGGCTTTCTTT. It encodes CASSVALPEGAFF.

With regard to this clonotype: One end of the junction varies from germline; a read error may be responsible. The chain uses TRBV7-3 and TRBJ2-2, with 7 nucleotides matching TRBD2. This CDR3 is built from 15 residues. CDR1 is SGHTA and CDR2 is FQGTGA in the germline V gene. This CDR3 is CASSPGLLNTGELLF. CDR3 in DNA: TGTGCCAGCAGCCCGGGACTACTCAACACCGGGGAGCTGCTTTTT.

This sequence joins TRBV10-2 and TRBJ2-5; perhaps D is TRBD1 or TRBD2 (5 bases each). The CDR3 spans 12 residues. Germline CDR1 reads WSHSY; CDR2 reads SAAADI. Trimming cost V 6 bases and J 7 bases, with 12 bases left between them. CDR3 bases: TGCGCCAGCAGCGGGGACCCTGGGACCCAGTACTTC. As protein: CASSGDPGTQYF.

As to this clonotype: One junction end disagrees with the germline gene, perhaps due to a read error. The gene calls are TRBV7-3 and TRBJ2-7, with 7 bases fitting TRBD1. The CDR3 covers 14 residues. Per the germline V gene, CDR1 is SGHTA and CDR2 is FQGTGA. The CDR3 protein is CASSPRDSAYEQCF. The CDR3 region has the DNA TGTGCCAGCAGCCCCAGGGACAGTGCCTACGAGCAGTGCTTC.

This sequence joins TRBV19 and TRBJ1-1; TRBD1 aligns across 8 bases. J lost 4 bases, V lost 3 bases, and 4 bases had no gene match. This CDR3 comprises 14 residues. Germline V gene lookup returns CDR1 LNHDA and CDR2 SQIVND (reference sequence). CDR3 in DNA: TGTGCCAGTAGTATCCGGACAGGGAGCACTGAAGCTTTCTTT. It specifies CASSIRTGSTEAFF.

The rearrangement uses TRBV7-2 and TRBJ1-1; D uncertain. Germline loops: CDR1 SGHTA, CDR2 FQGNSA. V was shortened by 3 bases and J by 8 bases, with 7 bases between the two germline ends. The CDR3 covers 11 residues. CDR3 nucleotide sequence: TGTGCCAGCAGCTTTCTCAGGGAAGCTTTCTTT. Translating it yields CASSFLREAFF.

The genes are TRBV24-1 and TRBJ2-3, with TRBD1 matching 11 bases. CDR1 and CDR2 (germline): KGHDR, SFDVKD. V shed 9 bases, J shed 4 bases, and the junction held 8 bases outside the gene matches. This CDR3 is built from 15 residues. The CDR3 DNA follows: TGTGCCACCGGGCCGGACAGGGGGCTGGCAGATACGCAGTATTTT. Amino acids: CATGPDRGLADTQYF.